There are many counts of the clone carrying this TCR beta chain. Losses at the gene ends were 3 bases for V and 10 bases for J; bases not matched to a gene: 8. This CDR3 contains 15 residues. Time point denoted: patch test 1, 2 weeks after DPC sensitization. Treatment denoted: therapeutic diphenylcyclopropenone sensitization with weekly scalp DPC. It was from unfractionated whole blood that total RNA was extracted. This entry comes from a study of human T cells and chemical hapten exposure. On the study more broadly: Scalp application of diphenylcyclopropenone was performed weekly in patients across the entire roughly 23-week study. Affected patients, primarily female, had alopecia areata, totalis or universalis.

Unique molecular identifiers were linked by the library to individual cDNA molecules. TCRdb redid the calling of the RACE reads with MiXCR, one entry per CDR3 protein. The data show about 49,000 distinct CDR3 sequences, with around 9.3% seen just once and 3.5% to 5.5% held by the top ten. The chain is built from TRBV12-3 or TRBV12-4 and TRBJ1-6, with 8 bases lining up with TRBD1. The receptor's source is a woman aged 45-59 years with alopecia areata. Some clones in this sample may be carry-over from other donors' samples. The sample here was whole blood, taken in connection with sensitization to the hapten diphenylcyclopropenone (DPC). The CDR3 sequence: CASSLYQGAGSPLHF. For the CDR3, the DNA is TGTGCCAGCAGTTTGTATCAGGGGGCAGGCTCACCCCTCCACTTT.